This T cell receptor (beta chain) originates from a study of shared clonotypes between healthy human individuals. Turning to the study itself: Each donor's CD4 naive and CD4 memory cells filled three plates apiece, CD8 naive two, and CD8 memory one.

With 1 base clipped from V and 2 bases from J, the junction kept 3 bases outside the gene matches. Germline V CDR1 and CDR2: SGHVS, FNYEAQ. The length of the CDR3 is 15 residues. Investigators divided CD4+ cells into CD45RA+ naive and CD45RA-negative memory subsets. The method was immunoSEQ multiplex PCR; TCRdb's version includes in-frame clones alone and lacks a portion of them. The sample shows roughly 1,100,000 clones, around 74% of them seen only once. J is TRBJ2-7 and V is TRBV7-6, with 9 bases identical to TRBD2. The receptor was isolated from a man aged 18 to 30 in good health. The sample comprised memory CD4+ T cells sorted from blood. Sample subset: CD45RA-negative fraction. The CDR3 bases are TGTGCCAGCAGCTTAGGAGCGGGGGGACCCTACGAGCAGTACTTC. It encodes CASSLGAGGPYEQYF.